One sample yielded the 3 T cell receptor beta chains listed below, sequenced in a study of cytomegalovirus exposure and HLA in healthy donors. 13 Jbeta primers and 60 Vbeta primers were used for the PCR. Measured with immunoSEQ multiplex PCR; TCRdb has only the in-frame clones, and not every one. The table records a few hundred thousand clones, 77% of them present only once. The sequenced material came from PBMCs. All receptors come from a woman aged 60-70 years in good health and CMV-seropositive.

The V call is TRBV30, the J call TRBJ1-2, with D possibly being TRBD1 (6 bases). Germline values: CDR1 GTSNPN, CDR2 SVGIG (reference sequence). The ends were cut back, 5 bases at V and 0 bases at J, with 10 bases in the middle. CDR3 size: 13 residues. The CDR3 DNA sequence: TGTGCCTGGGGACAGCCACCTAACTATGGCTACACCTTC. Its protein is CAWGQPPNYGYTF.

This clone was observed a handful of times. The CDR3 DNA reads as TGTGCCAGCTCACCTCAGGGACAGGGATCAGAGACCCAGTACTTC. This sequence encodes CASSPQGQGSETQYF. The rearrangement joins TRBV18 to TRBJ2-5; 9 bases align to TRBD1. Germline V gene sequence: CDR1 KGHSH, CDR2 LQKENI. The V gene end was trimmed by 3 bases and the J gene end by 4 bases; junction bases not matched to a gene: 6. This CDR3 has 15 residues.

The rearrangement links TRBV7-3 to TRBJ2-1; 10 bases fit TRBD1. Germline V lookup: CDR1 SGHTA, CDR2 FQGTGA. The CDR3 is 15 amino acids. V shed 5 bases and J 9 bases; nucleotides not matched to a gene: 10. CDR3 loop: CASSRQGAGESEQFF. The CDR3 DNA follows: TGTGCCAGCAGCCGACAGGGGGCAGGGGAGAGTGAGCAGTTCTTC.